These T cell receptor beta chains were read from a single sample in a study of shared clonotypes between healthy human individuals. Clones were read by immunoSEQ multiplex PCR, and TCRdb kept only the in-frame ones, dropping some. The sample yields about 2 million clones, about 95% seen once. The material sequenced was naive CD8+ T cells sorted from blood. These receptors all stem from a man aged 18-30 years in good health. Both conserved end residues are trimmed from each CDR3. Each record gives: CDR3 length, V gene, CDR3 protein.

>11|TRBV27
ASSPQGPYEQY
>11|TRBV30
AWSVRVSYEQY
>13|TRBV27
ASSPLRRRGVEQY
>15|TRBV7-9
ASSQTPDRESYQPQH
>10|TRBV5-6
ASSLGNYEQY
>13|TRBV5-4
ASSWWVGMTDTQY
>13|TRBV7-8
ASSPWARSQETQY
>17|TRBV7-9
ASSLRSLALGANTGELF
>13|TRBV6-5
ASSSTGGTNEKLF
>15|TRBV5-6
ASSLVIRTGDQETQY
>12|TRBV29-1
SVEADSVQETQY
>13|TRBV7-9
ASSYGTTITGELF